These T cell receptor beta chains were read from a single sample in a study of radiotherapy plus CTLA-4 blockade in lung cancer. Profiling relied on immunoSEQ multiplex PCR, and the TCRdb table lists in-frame clones only, not all of them. The table includes more than 90,000 clones, about 91% detected once. Specimen: peripheral blood, collected from a patient treated with radiotherapy plus ipilimumab. These receptors were taken from a human donor with non-small cell lung cancer that progressed on radiotherapy plus ipilimumab. CDR3s include the opening cysteine and the closing phenylalanine or tryptophan. The D gene is left open where the match is weak.

cdr3_aa,d_call,j_call,v_call
CAISESTGSGNQPQHF,.,TRBJ1-5,TRBV10-3
CASGKRQGSLNTEAFF,TRBD1,TRBJ1-1,TRBV12-5
CASSFGLAGGRRTDTQYF,TRBD2,TRBJ2-3,TRBV9
CASSLGANTEAFF,.,TRBJ1-1,TRBV7-6
CASSLGTVGNTIYF,.,TRBJ1-3,TRBV7-8
CASSLEVAGVYEQYF,TRBD2,TRBJ2-7,TRBV5-1
CASSIESGSVRQPQHF,.,TRBJ1-5,TRBV19
CASSYGAERFEQFF,.,TRBJ2-1,TRBV6-5
CASTQFFLGSTTYGYTF,.,TRBJ1-2,TRBV19
CASSQASGTPRRETQYF,.,TRBJ2-5,TRBV4-1
CASSIREQYF,.,TRBJ2-7,TRBV2
CASSPGDRSLNEQFF,TRBD1,TRBJ2-1,TRBV5-1
CASSIGERVAFF,.,TRBJ1-1,TRBV19
CASSASGSSYEQYF,TRBD2,TRBJ2-7,TRBV5-1
CASSVQETQYF,.,TRBJ2-5,TRBV5-1
CASGQRGEQPQHF,.,TRBJ1-5,TRBV6-5
CASRLGLSYEQYF,.,TRBJ2-7,TRBV6-1
CASSDDRGSYNEQFF,TRBD1,TRBJ2-1,TRBV2
CASKARPGGNQPQHF,.,TRBJ1-5,TRBV19
CASKGGQGGNQPQHF,TRBD1,TRBJ1-5,TRBV19
CASSQDNEQFF,.,TRBJ2-1,TRBV27
CASSSGAGDNEQFF,.,TRBJ2-1,TRBV5-1
CASSQEGGAGLDTEAFF,.,TRBJ1-1,TRBV4-1
CASSPGLSNTGELFF,.,TRBJ2-2,TRBV7-7
CASRQRDLSYEQYF,TRBD2,TRBJ2-7,TRBV5-1
CASSLGRESYNEQFF,.,TRBJ2-1,TRBV11-1
CASSGRELPHEQYF,TRBD2,TRBJ2-7,TRBV5-1
CASSAGEQYF,.,TRBJ2-7,TRBV2
CASSWDWRYNEQFF,.,TRBJ2-1,TRBV27
CASSLAFGRDTEAFF,.,TRBJ1-1,TRBV7-2
CASSLNPLRVPTDTQYF,.,TRBJ2-3,TRBV7-2
CASSDGVGYNEQFF,.,TRBJ2-1,TRBV2
CASSQTGFQPQHF,.,TRBJ1-5,TRBV6-5
CASSRANTGELFF,.,TRBJ2-2,TRBV19
CASSLWGIGTDTQYF,.,TRBJ2-3,TRBV5-1
CASSFLGGDSGNTIYF,.,TRBJ1-3,TRBV19
CASSEITGELFF,.,TRBJ2-2,TRBV25-1
CASSSDPGQRHAYNEQFF,.,TRBJ2-1,TRBV5-1